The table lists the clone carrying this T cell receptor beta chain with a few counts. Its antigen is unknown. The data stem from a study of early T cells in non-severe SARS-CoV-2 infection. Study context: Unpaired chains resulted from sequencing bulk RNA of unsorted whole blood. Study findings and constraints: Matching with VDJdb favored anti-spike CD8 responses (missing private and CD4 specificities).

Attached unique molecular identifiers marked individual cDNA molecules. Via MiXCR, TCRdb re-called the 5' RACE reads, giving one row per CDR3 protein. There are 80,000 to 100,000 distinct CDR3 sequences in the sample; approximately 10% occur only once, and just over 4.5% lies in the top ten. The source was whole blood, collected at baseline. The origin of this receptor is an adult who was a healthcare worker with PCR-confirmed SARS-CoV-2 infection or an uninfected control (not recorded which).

CDR3 coding DNA: TGTGCCAGCAATACCTATATGACGGCTACCGGAACTGAAGCTTTCTTT. This sequence encodes CASNTYMTATGTEAFF. The chain combines TRBV6-2 or TRBV6-3 with TRBJ1-1; unclear D gene. This CDR3 spans 16 amino acids. Germline V gene sequence: CDR1 MNHEY, CDR2 SVGEGT. V was pared by 7 bases and J by 5 bases, with 23 bases between.